This T cell receptor (beta chain) was identified during a study of T cells in Graves' hyperthyroidism and ophthalmopathy. Points from the study as a whole: The model identified upcoming ophthalmopathy a median roughly 6 months ahead of onset. Peripheral blood also featured most of the thyroid clonotypes expanded above 0.001.

This clonotype has a count of ten or more. The antigen remains undetermined. Trimming removed 7 bases from V and 4 bases from J, with 10 bases in between. CDR1 SNHLY and CDR2 FYNNEI come from the germline V gene. The CDR3 loop spans 12 amino acids. Exclusions: uncontrolled infection, other autoimmune disease, pregnancy, lactation. The PBMCs had their origin in 10 ml of fresh peripheral blood. Researchers amplified the TCR beta CDR3 regions from RNA transcripts. HTBI primers were the set used in a first-round RT-PCR of the TCR CDR3. Via MiXCR, TCRdb re-called the multiplex PCR reads, giving one row per CDR3 protein. Of around 560,000 distinct CDR3 sequences listed, over 15% were seen once; the top ten hold about 17%.

The genes are TRBV2 and TRBJ2-5; tentatively, D is TRBD1 (5 bases). The sequenced sample was blood. This TCR came from a woman between 18 and 29 years old with Graves' hyperthyroidism. CDR3 nucleotide sequence: TGTGCCAGCACCAGGGTCGGAGAGACCCAGTACTTC. It translates to CASTRVGETQYF.